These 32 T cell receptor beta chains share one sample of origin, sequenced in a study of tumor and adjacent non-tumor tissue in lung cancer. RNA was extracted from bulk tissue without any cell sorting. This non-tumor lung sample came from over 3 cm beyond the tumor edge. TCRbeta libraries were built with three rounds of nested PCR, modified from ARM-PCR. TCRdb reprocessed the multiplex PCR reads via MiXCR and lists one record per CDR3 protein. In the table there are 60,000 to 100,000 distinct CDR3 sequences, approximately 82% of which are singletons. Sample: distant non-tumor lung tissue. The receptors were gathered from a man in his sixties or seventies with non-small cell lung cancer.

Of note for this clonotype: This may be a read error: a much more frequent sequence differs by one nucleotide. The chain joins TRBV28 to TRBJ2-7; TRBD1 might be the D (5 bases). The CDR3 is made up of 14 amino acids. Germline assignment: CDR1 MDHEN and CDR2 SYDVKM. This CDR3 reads CASSNIRQPYGQYF. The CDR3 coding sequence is TGTGCCAGCAGTAACATTAGACAGCCCTACGGGCAGTACTTC.

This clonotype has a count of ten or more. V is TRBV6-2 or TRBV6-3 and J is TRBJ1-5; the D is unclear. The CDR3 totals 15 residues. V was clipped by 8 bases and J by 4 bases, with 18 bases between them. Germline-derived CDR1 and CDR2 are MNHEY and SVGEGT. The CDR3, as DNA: TGTGCCAGCGCTTCGGGCGCCGTTTTAAATCAGCCCCAGCATTTT. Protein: CASASGAVLNQPQHF.

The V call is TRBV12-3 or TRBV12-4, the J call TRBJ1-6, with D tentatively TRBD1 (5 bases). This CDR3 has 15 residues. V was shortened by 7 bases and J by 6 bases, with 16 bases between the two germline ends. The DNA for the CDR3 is TGTGCCAGCAATTTGGGGGGTCCTCTTAATTCACCCCTCCACTTT. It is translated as CASNLGGPLNSPLHF.

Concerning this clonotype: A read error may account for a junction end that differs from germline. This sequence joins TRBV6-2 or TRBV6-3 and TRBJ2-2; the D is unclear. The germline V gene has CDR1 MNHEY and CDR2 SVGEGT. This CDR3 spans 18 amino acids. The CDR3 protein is CASRPYESGGSLTEELFF. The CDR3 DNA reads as TGTGCCAGCAGACCCTATGAGTCTGGCGGATCTCTTACCGAGGAGTTGTTTTTT.

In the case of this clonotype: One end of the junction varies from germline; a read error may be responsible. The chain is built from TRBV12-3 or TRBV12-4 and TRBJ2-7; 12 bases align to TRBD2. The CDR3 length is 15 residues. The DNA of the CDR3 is TGTGCCAGAAGTTCCACTAGCGGGAGGCCCTACGGGCAGTACTTC. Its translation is CARSSTSGRPYGQYF.

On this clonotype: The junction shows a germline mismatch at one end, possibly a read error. In DNA form, the CDR3 reads TGTGCAAGCAGCTTAGTGCTGTGGTATGAGCAGTTCTTC. This translates into CASSLVLWYEQFF. This chain connects TRBV7-8 to TRBJ2-1; D is unclear. This CDR3 spans 13 amino acids. Germline V CDR1 and CDR2: SGHVS, FQNEAQ.

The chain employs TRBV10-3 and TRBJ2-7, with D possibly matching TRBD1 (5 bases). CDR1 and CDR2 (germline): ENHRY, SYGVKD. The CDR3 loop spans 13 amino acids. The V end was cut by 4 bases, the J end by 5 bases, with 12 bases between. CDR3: CAISADSANEQYF. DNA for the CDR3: TGTGCCATCAGTGCAGACAGCGCTAACGAGCAGTACTTC.

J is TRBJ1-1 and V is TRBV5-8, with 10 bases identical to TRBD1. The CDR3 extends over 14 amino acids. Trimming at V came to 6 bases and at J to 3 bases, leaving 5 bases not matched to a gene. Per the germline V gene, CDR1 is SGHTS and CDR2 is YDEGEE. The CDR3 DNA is TGTGCCAGCAACAGACAGGGGGCGGACACTGAAGCTTTCTTT. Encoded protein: CASNRQGADTEAFF.

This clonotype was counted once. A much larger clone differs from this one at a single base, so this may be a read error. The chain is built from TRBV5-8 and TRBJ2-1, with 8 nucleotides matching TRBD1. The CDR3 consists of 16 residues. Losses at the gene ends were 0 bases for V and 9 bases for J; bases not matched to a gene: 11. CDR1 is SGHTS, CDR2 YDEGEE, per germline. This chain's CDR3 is CASSLGSGQGSTEQFF. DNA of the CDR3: TGTGCCAGCAGCTTGGGCTCTGGACAGGGTAGTACTGAGCAGTTCTTC.

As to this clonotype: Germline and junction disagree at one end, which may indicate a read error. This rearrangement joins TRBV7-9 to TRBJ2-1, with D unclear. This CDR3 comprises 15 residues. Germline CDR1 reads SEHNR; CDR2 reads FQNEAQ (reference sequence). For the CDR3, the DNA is TGTGCCAGCAACCCCTCCGGGTGCGGAAACAATGAGCAGTTATTC. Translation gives CASNPSGCGNNEQLF.

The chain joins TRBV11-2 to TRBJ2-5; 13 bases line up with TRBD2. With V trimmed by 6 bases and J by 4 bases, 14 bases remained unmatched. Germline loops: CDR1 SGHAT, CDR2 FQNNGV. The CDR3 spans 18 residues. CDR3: CASSLLWTSGGRPETQYF. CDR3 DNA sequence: TGTGCCAGCAGTTTATTATGGACTAGCGGGGGCCGACCAGAGACCCAGTACTTC.

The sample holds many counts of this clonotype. The CDR3 protein is CSARDVAGDWDTQYF. The CDR3, as DNA: TGCAGTGCTAGAGATGTGGCGGGAGATTGGGATACGCAGTATTTT. The chain links TRBV20-1 to TRBJ2-3; 7 bases agree with TRBD2. Germline V CDR1 and CDR2: DFQATT, SNEGSKA (reference sequence). The CDR3 consists of 15 residues. V shed 0 bases, J shed 6 bases, and the junction held 9 bases outside the gene matches.

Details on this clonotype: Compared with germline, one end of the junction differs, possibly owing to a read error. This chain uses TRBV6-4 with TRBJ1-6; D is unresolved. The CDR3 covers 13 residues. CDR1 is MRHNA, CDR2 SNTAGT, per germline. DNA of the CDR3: TGTGCCAGCAGATCGGACGGAAATTCACCCCTCCGCTTT. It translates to CASRSDGNSPLRF.

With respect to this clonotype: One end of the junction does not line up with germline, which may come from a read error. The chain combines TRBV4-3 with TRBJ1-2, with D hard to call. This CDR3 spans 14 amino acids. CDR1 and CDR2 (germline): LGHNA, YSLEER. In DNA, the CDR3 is TGTGTCAGCAGCCAAGATGTGGGCGGAGATGACTACACCTTC. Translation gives CVSSQDVGGDDYTF.

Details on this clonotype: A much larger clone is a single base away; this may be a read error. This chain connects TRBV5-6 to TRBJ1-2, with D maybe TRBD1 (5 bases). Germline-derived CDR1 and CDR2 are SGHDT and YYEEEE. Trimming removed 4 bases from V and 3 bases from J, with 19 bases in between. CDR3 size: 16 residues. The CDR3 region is CASSPGPNVGDYGYTF. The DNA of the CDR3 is TGTGCCAGCAGCCCGGGACCGAACGTTGGGGACTATGGCTACACCTTC.

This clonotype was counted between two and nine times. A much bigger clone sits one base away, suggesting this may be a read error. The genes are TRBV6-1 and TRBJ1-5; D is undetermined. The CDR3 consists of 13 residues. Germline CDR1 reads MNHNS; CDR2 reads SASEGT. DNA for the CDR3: TGTGCCAACAGTGTTAGTAGGGTTCAGCCCCAGCATTTT. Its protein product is CANSVSRVQPQHF.

CDR3 coding DNA: TGCTGTACTAGAGGTCGGAGGGAGAGCAATCAGCCCCAGCATTTT. Translating it yields CCTRGRRESNQPQHF. V gene TRBV20-1 combines with J gene TRBJ1-5; D is uncertain. CDR3 length equals 15 residues. CDR1 is DFQATT, CDR2 SNEGSKA, per germline (reference sequence).

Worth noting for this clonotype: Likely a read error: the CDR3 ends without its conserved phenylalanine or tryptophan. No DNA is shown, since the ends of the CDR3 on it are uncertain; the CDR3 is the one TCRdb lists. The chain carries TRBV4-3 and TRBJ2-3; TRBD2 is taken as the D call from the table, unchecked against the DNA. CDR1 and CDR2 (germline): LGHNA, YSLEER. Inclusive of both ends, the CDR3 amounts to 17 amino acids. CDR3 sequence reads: CASSQDGPSGRTDTRYY.

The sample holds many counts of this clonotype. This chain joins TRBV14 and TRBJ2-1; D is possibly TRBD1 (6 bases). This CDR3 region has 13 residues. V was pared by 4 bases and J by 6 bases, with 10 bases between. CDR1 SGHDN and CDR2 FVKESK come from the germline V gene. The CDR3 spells CASSPGGPNEQFF. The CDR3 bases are TGTGCCAGCAGCCCTGGGGGCCCCAATGAGCAGTTCTTC.

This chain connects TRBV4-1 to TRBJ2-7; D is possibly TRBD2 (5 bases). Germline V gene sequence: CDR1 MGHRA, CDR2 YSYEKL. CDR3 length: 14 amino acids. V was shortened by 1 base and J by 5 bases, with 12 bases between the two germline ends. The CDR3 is CASSQVRVLDEQYF. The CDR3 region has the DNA TGCGCCAGCAGCCAAGTGAGGGTGCTGGACGAGCAGTACTTC.

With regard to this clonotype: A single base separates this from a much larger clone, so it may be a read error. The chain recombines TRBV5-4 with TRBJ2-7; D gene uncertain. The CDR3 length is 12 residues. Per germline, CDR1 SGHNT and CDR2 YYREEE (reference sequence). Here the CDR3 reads CASSLDFYVQYF. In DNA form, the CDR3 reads TGTGCCAGCAGCTTGGACTTCTACGTGCAGTACTTC.

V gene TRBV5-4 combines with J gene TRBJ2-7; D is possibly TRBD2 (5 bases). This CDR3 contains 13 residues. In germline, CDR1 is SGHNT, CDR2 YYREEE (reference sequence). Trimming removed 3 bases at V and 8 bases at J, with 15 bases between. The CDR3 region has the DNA TGTGCCAGCAGCTGGGGAGTAACAACCAAGCAGTACTTC. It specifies CASSWGVTTKQYF.

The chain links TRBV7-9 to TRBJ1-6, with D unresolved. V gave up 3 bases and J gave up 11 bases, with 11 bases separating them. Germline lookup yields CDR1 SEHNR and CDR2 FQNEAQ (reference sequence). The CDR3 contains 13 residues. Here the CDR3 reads CASSFRSDAPLHF. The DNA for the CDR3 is TGTGCCAGCAGCTTCAGAAGCGACGCACCCCTCCACTTT.

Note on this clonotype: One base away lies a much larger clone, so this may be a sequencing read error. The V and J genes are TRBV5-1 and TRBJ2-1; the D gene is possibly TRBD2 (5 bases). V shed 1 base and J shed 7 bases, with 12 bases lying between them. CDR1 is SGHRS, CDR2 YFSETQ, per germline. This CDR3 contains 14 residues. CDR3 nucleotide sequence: TGCGCCAGCAGCTTGCCGGGGTGGAGGAATGAGCAGTTCTTC. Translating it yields CASSLPGWRNEQFF.

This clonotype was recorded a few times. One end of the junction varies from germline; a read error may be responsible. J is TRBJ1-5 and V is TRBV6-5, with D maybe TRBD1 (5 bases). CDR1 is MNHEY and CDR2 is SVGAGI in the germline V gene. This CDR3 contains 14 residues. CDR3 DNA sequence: TGTGCCAGCAGTGACAGATTTAGTAATCAGCCCAAGCATTTT. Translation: CASSDRFSNQPKHF.

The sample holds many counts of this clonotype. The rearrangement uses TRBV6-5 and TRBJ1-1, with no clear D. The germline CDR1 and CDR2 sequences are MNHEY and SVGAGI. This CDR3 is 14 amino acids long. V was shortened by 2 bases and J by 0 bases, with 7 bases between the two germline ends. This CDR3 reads CASSYNYMNTEAFF. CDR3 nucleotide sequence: TGTGCCAGCAGTTACAATTATATGAACACTGAAGCTTTCTTT.

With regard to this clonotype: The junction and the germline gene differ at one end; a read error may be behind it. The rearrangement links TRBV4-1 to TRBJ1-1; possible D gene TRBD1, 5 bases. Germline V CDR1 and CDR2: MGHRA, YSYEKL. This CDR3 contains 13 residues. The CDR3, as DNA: TGCGTCAGCAATACCCAGGGTGGCATTGAAGCTTTCTTT. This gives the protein CVSNTQGGIEAFF.

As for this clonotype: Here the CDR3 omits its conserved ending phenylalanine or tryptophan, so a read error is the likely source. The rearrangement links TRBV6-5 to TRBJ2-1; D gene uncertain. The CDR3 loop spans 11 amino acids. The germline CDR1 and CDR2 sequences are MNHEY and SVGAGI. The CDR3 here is CGSNTWNEQFL. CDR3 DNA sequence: TGTGGCAGCAATACCTGGAATGAGCAGTTCTTA.

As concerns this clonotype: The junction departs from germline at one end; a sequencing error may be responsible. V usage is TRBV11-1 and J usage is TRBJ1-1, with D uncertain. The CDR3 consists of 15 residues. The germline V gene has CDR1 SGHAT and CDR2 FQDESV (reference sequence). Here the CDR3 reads CDSSLENRAGTEAFF. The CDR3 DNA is TGTGACAGCAGCCTAGAGAATCGGGCGGGGACTGAAGCTTTCTTT.

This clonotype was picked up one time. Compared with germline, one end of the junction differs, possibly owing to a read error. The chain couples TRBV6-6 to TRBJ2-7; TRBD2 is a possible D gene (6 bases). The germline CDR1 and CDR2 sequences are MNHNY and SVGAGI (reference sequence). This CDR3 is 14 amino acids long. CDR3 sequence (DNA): TGTGCCAGCAGTTTCCCGGGACTCAACTATAAGCAGTATTTC. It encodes CASSFPGLNYKQYF.

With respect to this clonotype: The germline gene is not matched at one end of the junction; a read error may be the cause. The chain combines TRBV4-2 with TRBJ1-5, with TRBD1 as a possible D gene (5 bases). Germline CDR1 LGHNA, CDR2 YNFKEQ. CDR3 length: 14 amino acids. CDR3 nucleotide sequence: TGTGCCGGCAGCCAAGATCGGGGGAGCCGGCACCAGCATTTT. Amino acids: CAGSQDRGSRHQHF.

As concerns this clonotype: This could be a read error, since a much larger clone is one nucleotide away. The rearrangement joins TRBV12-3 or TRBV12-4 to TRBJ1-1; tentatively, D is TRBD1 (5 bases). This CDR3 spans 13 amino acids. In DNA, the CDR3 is TGTGCCAGCATGGGACCCCTGAACAATGAAGCTTTCTTT. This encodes CASMGPLNNEAFF.